The clone carrying this TCR beta chain was observed a handful of times. What it binds is not known. The germline CDR1 and CDR2 sequences are MNHNS and SASEGT. This CDR3 has 18 amino acids. V lost 8 bases to trimming and J lost 4 bases, with 26 bases between them. Unique molecular identifiers tagged the TCR beta cDNA libraries. Some 500,000 cDNA molecules came from around 1 to 9.1 million T cells. TCRdb reanalysed the PCR reads using MiXCR and keeps one entry per CDR3 protein. The sample comprises about 770,000 distinct CDR3 sequences, around 45% of which are singletons, and 4.9% rests with the top ten. These data are taken from a study of post-analysis software for immune sequencing data. Turning to the study itself: Recorded subtypes: relapsing-remitting, secondary progressive, progressive-relapsing; some patients unannotated. Study-wide results and limits: Multiple sclerosis patients showed significantly lower normalized Chao1 diversity than controls did. Several TRBV segments were more frequent in patients than controls; TRBV5-6, TRBV5-1 and TRBV20-1 belonged to this group. Strong co-clustering by F measure was seen for same-batch samples.

The receptor was isolated from a girl aged 5-17 years with multiple sclerosis. Material for sequencing was blood. This chain connects TRBV6-1 to TRBJ1-4; D not certain. The CDR3 DNA sequence: TGTGCCAGCTTTTTGTCAGGTCTAACTCGCTTCTTTAATGAAAAACTGTTTTTT. Its protein product is CASFLSGLTRFFNEKLFF.